The next 9 T cell receptor beta chains were all read from a single sample in a study of T cell clones after liver transplantation. Clones were sequenced by immunoSEQ multiplex PCR, and TCRdb holds only the in-frame ones, with some missing. The data hold some 45,000 clones, with about 86% observed a single time. Sequencing used CD4+ T cells from blood, obtained 24 months after liver transplant. The source of these receptors is a human patient who received a liver transplant. The T cells may partly be graft donor cells.

This sequence joins TRBV6-4 and TRBJ2-2, with D tentatively TRBD2 (6 bases). The germline CDR1 and CDR2 sequences are MRHNA and SNTAGT. Between the trimmed V and J ends, which lost 6 bases and 4 bases, there was a span of 12 bases. CDR3 length: 14 amino acids. The CDR3 loop is CASSQVEGTGELFF. As DNA, the CDR3 is TGTGCCAGCAGCCAGGTGGAGGGCACCGGGGAGCTGTTTTTT.

This chain joins TRBV6-6 and TRBJ2-5; 8 nucleotides align to TRBD2. The CDR3 covers 14 residues. Germline-derived CDR1 and CDR2 are MNHNY and SVGAGI (reference sequence). V shed 5 bases, J shed 4 bases, and the junction held 6 bases outside the gene matches. CDR3 DNA: TGTGCCAGCAGTACGGGGGGGGCGCGAGAGACCCAGTACTTC. Translated, it gives CASSTGGARETQYF.

The rearrangement links TRBV7-8 to TRBJ2-2; the D gene is possibly TRBD1 (6 bases). Germline V gene sequence: CDR1 SGHVS, CDR2 FQNEAQ. Trimming took off 2 bases at V and 3 bases at J, with 13 bases between the two ends. The CDR3 is 16 amino acids. The CDR3 bases are TGTGCCAGCAGCTTATCCAGGGGCGCGTACACCGGGGAGCTGTTTTTT. It specifies CASSLSRGAYTGELFF.

The chain recombines TRBV29-1 with TRBJ2-3; 12 bases are a match to TRBD2. Germline V CDR1 and CDR2: SQVTM, ANQGSEA. V shed 5 bases and J 4 bases; nucleotides not matched to a gene: 1. CDR3 length: 13 residues. The CDR3: CSVRLAGADTQYF. DNA of the CDR3: TGCAGCGTTAGACTAGCGGGAGCAGATACGCAGTATTTT.

The chain combines TRBV19 with TRBJ2-3, with 7 bases that match TRBD2. The CDR3 consists of 16 residues. With 2 bases clipped from V and 0 bases from J, the junction kept 5 bases outside the gene matches. CDR1 LNHDA and CDR2 SQIVND come from the germline V gene (reference sequence). CDR3: CASSISGGGSTDTQYF. The CDR3 DNA reads TGTGCCAGTAGTATAAGTGGCGGGGGTAGCACAGATACGCAGTATTTT. Full variable domain (outside the CDR3, taken from reference TRBV19 and TRBJ2-3): DGGITQSPKYLFRKEGQNVTLSCEQNLNHDAMYWYRQDPGQGLRLIYYSQIVNDFQKGDIAEGYSVSREKKESFPLTVTSAQKNPTAFYLCASSISGGGSTDTQYFGPGTRLTVL.

The chain has TRBV11-3 and TRBJ1-1; D gene uncertain. From germline, CDR1 is SGHNT and CDR2 YENEEA. Trimming shortened V by 2 bases and J by 7 bases, and 11 bases separated the two germline ends. CDR3 length equals 13 residues. The CDR3 loop is CASSLLPGGEAFF. The CDR3 bases are TGTGCCAGCAGCTTATTGCCAGGAGGTGAAGCTTTCTTT. The variable domain in full, completed from reference TRBV11-3 and TRBJ1-1, reads EAGVVQSPRYKIIEKKQPVAFWCNPISGHNTLYWYLQNLGQGPELLIRYENEEAVDDSQLPKDRFSAERLKGVDSTLKIQPAELGDSAVYLCASSLLPGGEAFFGQGTRLTVV.

V usage is TRBV5-8 and J usage is TRBJ2-7; possibly TRBD2 for D (5 bases). This CDR3 is 18 amino acids long. The V gene's germline CDR1 is SGHTS and CDR2 YDEGEE. Trimming stripped 2 bases from V and 3 bases from J, with 24 bases between. The CDR3 loop reads CASSLTPTGRGSGYEQYF. CDR3 nucleotides: TGTGCCAGCAGCTTAACTCCGACGGGGAGAGGTAGTGGCTACGAGCAGTACTTC.

Remarks on this clone: At one boundary the junction diverges from the germline segment, which might be a read error. This rearrangement joins TRBV9 to TRBJ2-2, with a weak D call TRBD1 (5 bases). The CDR3 runs 16 residues. CDR1 and CDR2 from the germline V gene are SGDLS and YYNGEE. CDR3 protein: CASSVTLGANAGELFF. CDR3 coding DNA: TGTGCCAGCAGCGTCACCCTTGGGGCGAACGCCGGGGAGCTGTTTTTT.

The CDR3 is CASSPPEGGFRQPQHF. The CDR3 nucleotides read TGTGCCAGCTCACCACCGGAGGGCGGGTTCCGGCAGCCCCAGCATTTT. The chain is built from TRBV18 and TRBJ1-5; D call uncertain. This CDR3 is built from 16 residues. V was cut by 0 bases and J by 7 bases, with 16 bases left in between. CDR1 is KGHSH and CDR2 is LQKENI in the germline V gene.